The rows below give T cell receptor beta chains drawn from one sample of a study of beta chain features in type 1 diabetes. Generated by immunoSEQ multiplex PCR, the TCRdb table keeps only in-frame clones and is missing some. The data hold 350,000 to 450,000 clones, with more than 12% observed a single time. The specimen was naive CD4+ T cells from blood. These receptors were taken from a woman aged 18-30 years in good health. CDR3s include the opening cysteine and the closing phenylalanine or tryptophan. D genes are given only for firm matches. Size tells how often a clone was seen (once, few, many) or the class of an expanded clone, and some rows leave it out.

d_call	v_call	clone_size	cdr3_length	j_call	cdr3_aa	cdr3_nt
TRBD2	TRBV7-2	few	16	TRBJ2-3	CASSLAAGGRADTQYF	TGTGCCAGCAGCTTAGCAGCGGGAGGGCGCGCAGATACGCAGTATTTT
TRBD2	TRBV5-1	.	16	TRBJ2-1	CASSYAGTSSINEQFF	TGCGCCAGCAGTTATGCCGGGACTAGCTCAATCAATGAGCAGTTCTTC
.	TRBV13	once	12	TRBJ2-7	CASSSNRGEQYF	TGTGCCAGCAGCTCAAATAGGGGAGAGCAGTACTTC
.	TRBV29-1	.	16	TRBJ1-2	CSVGDRGRRSVHGYTF	TGCAGCGTTGGAGACCGGGGTCGCAGATCGGTTCATGGCTACACCTTC
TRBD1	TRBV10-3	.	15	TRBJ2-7	CAITPGQGSYYEQYF	TGTGCCATCACTCCGGGACAGGGGTCATACTACGAGCAGTACTTC
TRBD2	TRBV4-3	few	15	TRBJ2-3	CASSHPSGSPDTQYF	TGCGCCAGCAGCCACCCTAGCGGGAGCCCCGATACGCAGTATTTT
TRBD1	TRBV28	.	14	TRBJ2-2	CASSLGGYTGELFF	TGTGCCAGCAGCCTAGGGGGCTATACCGGGGAGCTGTTTTTT
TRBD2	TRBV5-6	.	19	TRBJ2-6	CASSHLTSGLRSGANVLTF	TGTGCCAGCAGCCACCTGACTAGCGGGCTCCGCTCTGGGGCCAACGTCCTGACTTTC
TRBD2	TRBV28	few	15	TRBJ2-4	CASSLAGGAKNIQYF	TGTGCCAGCAGTTTAGCGGGAGGAGCCAAAAACATTCAGTACTTC
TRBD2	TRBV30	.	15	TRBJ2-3	CAWSALSGRGDTQYF	TGTGCCTGGAGTGCCCTGAGCGGGAGAGGAGATACGCAGTATTTT
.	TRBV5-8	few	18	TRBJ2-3	CASSLARVAEGSTDTQYF	TGTGCCAGCAGCTTGGCCAGGGTAGCGGAGGGCAGCACAGATACGCAGTATTTT
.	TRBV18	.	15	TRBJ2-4	CASSPPGQAKNIQYF	TGTGCCAGCTCACCACCGGGACAAGCCAAAAACATTCAGTACTTC
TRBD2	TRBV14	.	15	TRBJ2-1	CASSPGLAVYNEQFF	TGTGCCAGCAGCCCCGGACTAGCGGTCTACAATGAGCAGTTCTTC
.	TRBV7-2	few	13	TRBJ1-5	CASSLYSYQPQHF	TGTGCCAGCAGCTTATACTCCTATCAGCCCCAGCATTTT
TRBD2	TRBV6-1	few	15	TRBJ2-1	CASSKTSGVYNEQFF	TGTGCCAGCAGCAAAACTAGCGGGGTCTACAATGAGCAGTTCTTC
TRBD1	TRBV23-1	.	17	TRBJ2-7	CASHSTHLGTGGYEQYF	TGCGCCAGCCACTCTACGCACCTCGGGACAGGGGGCTACGAGCAGTACTTC
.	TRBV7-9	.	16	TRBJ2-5	CASSLDLWGRKETQYF	TGTGCCAGCAGCTTAGATCTTTGGGGGCGAAAAGAGACCCAGTACTTC
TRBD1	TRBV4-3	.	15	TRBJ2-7	CASSQGQGATYEQYF	TGCGCCAGCAGCCAAGGACAGGGGGCCACCTACGAGCAGTACTTC
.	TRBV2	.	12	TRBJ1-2	CASSLSNYGYTF	TGTGCCAGCAGTTTAAGCAACTATGGCTACACCTTC
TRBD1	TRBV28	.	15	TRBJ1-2	CASSSTRTGRDGYTF	TGTGCCAGCAGTTCAACCAGGACAGGGAGGGATGGCTACACCTTC
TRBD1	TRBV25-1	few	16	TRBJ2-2	CASSELGQGNTGELFF	TGTGCCAGCAGTGAACTGGGACAGGGGAACACCGGGGAGCTGTTTTTT
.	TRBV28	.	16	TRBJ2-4	CASSPLAGLAKNIQYF	TGTGCCAGCAGTCCCCTGGCAGGTCTAGCCAAAAACATTCAGTACTTC